The rows below give T cell receptor beta chains drawn from one sample of a study of siplizumab effects on memory and regulatory T cells. Using immunoSEQ multiplex PCR, the repertoire was profiled, and TCRdb retains in-frame clones only, with some absent. The table lists 87,000 or so clones, around 90% of them singletons. The sequencing input was CD4+ T cells sorted from blood. The receptors were sampled from a human donor in good health. Each CDR3 is given with its conserved first and last residue. The D gene is left open where the match is weak.

CDR3 DNA: TGCAGCGTAAGCGGGACCTCCTACAATGAGCAGTTCTTC; CDR3 protein: CSVSGTSYNEQFF; J gene: TRBJ2-1; D gene: TRBD2; V gene: TRBV29-1
CDR3 DNA: TGCGCCAGCAGCTTGGACGTGAACACTGAAGCTTTCTTT; CDR3 protein: CASSLDVNTEAFF; J gene: TRBJ1-1; D gene: -; V gene: TRBV5-1
CDR3 DNA: TGTGCCAGCAGCCTCCGACAGGGCCCAGATACGCAGTATTTT; CDR3 protein: CASSLRQGPDTQYF; J gene: TRBJ2-3; D gene: TRBD1; V gene: TRBV11-2
CDR3 DNA: TGTGCCAGCAGGAGGGACAGGGGCCTCGGGGATGAGCAGTTCTTC; CDR3 protein: CASRRDRGLGDEQFF; J gene: TRBJ2-1; D gene: TRBD1; V gene: TRBV2
CDR3 DNA: TGTGCCAGCAGCACGCAGGGTAATAGCAATCAGCCCCAGCATTTT; CDR3 protein: CASSTQGNSNQPQHF; J gene: TRBJ1-5; D gene: -; V gene: TRBV7-4
CDR3 DNA: TGTGCCAGTAGTAATAGCGGGAGAAATGAGCAGTTCTTC; CDR3 protein: CASSNSGRNEQFF; J gene: TRBJ2-1; D gene: TRBD2; V gene: TRBV19
CDR3 DNA: TGCAGCGTCAGCAACGGCGGTCAAGAGACCCAGTACTTC; CDR3 protein: CSVSNGGQETQYF; J gene: TRBJ2-5; D gene: -; V gene: TRBV29-1
CDR3 DNA: TGTGCTAGTGGGACCCCGGGACACGGGGGGAAACTGTTTTTT; CDR3 protein: CASGTPGHGGKLFF; J gene: TRBJ1-4; D gene: -; V gene: TRBV12-5
CDR3 DNA: TGCGCCAGCAGCTTGGTTGCGGGAGCGAACACCGGGGAGCTGTTTTTT; CDR3 protein: CASSLVAGANTGELFF; J gene: TRBJ2-2; D gene: TRBD2; V gene: TRBV5-1
CDR3 DNA: TGCGCCAGCAGCTTTGAGGCGGGGGCCTCCTACAATGAGCAGTTCTTC; CDR3 protein: CASSFEAGASYNEQFF; J gene: TRBJ2-1; D gene: -; V gene: TRBV5-1
CDR3 DNA: TGTGCCAGCAGTTACTCGAGAGGGTATGGCTACACCTTC; CDR3 protein: CASSYSRGYGYTF; J gene: TRBJ1-2; D gene: -; V gene: TRBV6-6
CDR3 DNA: TGTGCCAGTAGTATAGAACCCCGTTCCTACAATGAGCAGTTCTTC; CDR3 protein: CASSIEPRSYNEQFF; J gene: TRBJ2-1; D gene: -; V gene: TRBV19
CDR3 DNA: TGCGCCAGCAGCTTGGTTATAGGGCAGAGTGAGCAGTACTTC; CDR3 protein: CASSLVIGQSEQYF; J gene: TRBJ2-7; D gene: -; V gene: TRBV5-1
CDR3 DNA: TGTGCCAGCAGGCAGGACACCTACGAGCAGTACTTC; CDR3 protein: CASRQDTYEQYF; J gene: TRBJ2-7; D gene: -; V gene: TRBV7-2
CDR3 DNA: TGTGCCAGCAGGACGCTCAATCAGCCCCAGCATTTT; CDR3 protein: CASRTLNQPQHF; J gene: TRBJ1-5; D gene: -; V gene: TRBV28
CDR3 DNA: TGTGCCAGCAGCTCCATTAGCTCAGGGGCTGGTGAGCAGTTCTTC; CDR3 protein: CASSSISSGAGEQFF; J gene: TRBJ2-1; D gene: -; V gene: TRBV7-2
CDR3 DNA: TGTGCCAGCAGCCTGGGACTAATACAAGAGACCCAGTACTTC; CDR3 protein: CASSLGLIQETQYF; J gene: TRBJ2-5; D gene: TRBD2; V gene: TRBV6-5
CDR3 DNA: TGTGCCAGCAGCTTAAACAGGGCAGATACGCAGTATTTT; CDR3 protein: CASSLNRADTQYF; J gene: TRBJ2-3; D gene: -; V gene: TRBV7-3
CDR3 DNA: TGTGCCAGCAGTCAGGGGAGTGGGAACACCATATATTTT; CDR3 protein: CASSQGSGNTIYF; J gene: TRBJ1-3; D gene: -; V gene: TRBV14
CDR3 DNA: TGTGCCAGCAGCCCCGGACAGTTAGCTGAAGCTTTCTTT; CDR3 protein: CASSPGQLAEAFF; J gene: TRBJ1-1; D gene: -; V gene: TRBV6-5
CDR3 DNA: TGTGCCAGCAGCTCGGGACAGACTAGCACAGATACGCAGTATTTT; CDR3 protein: CASSSGQTSTDTQYF; J gene: TRBJ2-3; D gene: TRBD1; V gene: TRBV5-8
CDR3 DNA: TGCGCCAGCAGCTTACGAAGCTCCTACGAGCAGTACTTC; CDR3 protein: CASSLRSSYEQYF; J gene: TRBJ2-7; D gene: -; V gene: TRBV5-1
CDR3 DNA: TGCGCCAGCAGCTTGGCGCCAGGGATGGGCACCGGGGAGCTGTTTTTT; CDR3 protein: CASSLAPGMGTGELFF; J gene: TRBJ2-2; D gene: -; V gene: TRBV5-1
CDR3 DNA: TGTGCCAGCAGCGACGGGACTAGCGGGAGGAGGCAGTTCTTC; CDR3 protein: CASSDGTSGRRQFF; J gene: TRBJ2-1; D gene: TRBD2; V gene: TRBV5-4